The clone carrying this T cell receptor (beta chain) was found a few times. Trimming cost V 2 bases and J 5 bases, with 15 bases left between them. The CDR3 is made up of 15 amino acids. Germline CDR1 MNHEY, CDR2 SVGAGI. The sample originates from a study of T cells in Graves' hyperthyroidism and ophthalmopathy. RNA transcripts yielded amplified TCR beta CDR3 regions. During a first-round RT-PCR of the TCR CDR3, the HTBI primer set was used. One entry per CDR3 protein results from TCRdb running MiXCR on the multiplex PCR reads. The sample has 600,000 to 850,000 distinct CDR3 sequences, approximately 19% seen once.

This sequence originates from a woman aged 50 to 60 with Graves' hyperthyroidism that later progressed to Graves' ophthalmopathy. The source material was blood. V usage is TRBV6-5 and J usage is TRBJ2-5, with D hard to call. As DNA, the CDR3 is TGTGCCAGCAGTTACGGGTGGCGACGCGAGGAGACCCAGTACTTC. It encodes CASSYGWRREETQYF.